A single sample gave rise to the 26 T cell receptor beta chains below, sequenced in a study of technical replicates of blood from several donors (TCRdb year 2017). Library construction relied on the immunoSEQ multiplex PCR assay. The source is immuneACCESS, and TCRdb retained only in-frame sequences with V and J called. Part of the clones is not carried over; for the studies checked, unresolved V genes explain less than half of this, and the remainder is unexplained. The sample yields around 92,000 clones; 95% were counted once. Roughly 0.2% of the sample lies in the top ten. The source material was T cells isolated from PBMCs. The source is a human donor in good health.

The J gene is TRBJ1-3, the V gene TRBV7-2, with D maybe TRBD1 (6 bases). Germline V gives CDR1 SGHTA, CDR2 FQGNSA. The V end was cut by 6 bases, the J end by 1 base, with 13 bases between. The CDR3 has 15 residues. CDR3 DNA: TGTGCCAGCAGTCAAACAGGGTCATCTGGAAACACCATATATTTT. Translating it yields CASSQTGSSGNTIYF. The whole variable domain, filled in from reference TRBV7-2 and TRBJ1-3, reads GAGVSQSPSNKVTEKGKDVELRCDPISGHTALYWYRQSLGQGLEFLIYFQGNSAPDKSGLPSDRFSAERTGGSVSTLTIQRTQQEDSAVYLCASSQTGSSGNTIYFGEGSWLTVV.

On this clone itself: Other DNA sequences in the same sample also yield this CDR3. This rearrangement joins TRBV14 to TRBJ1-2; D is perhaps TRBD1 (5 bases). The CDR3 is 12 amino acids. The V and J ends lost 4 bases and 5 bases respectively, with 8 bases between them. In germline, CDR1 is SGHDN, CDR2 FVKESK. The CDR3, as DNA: TGTGCCAGCAGCCCCCAGGGTTATGGCTACACCTTC. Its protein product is CASSPQGYGYTF.

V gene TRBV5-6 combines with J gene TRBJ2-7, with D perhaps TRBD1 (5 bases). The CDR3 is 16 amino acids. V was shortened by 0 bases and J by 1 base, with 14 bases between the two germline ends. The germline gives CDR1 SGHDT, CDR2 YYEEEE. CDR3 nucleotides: TGTGCCAGCAGCTTGGAGGTTGGGGCAGATTCCTACGAGCAGTACTTC. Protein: CASSLEVGADSYEQYF.

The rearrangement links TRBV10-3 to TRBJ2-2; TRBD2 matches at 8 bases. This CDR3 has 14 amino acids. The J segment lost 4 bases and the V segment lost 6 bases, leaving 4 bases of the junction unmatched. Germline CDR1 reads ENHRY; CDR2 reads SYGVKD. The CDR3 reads CAIRSGSSTGELFF. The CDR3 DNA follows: TGTGCCATCAGGAGCGGGAGCAGCACCGGGGAGCTGTTTTTT.

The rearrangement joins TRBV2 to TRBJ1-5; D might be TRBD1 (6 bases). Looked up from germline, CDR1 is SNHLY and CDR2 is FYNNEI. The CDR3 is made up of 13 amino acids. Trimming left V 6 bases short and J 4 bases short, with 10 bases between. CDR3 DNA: TGTGCCAGCAGAGCCGGACAGAATCAGCCCCAGCATTTT. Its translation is CASRAGQNQPQHF.

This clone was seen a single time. CDR3 region: CASSPQPTGRDYGYTF. The CDR3 region has the DNA TGTGCCAGCAGCCCCCAACCGACAGGGCGGGACTATGGCTACACCTTC. This chain links TRBV11-2 with TRBJ1-2, with 7 nucleotides matching TRBD1. Looked up from germline, CDR1 is SGHAT and CDR2 is FQNNGV. The CDR3 contains 16 residues. V lost 5 bases and J lost 3; bases outside the gene matches: 12.

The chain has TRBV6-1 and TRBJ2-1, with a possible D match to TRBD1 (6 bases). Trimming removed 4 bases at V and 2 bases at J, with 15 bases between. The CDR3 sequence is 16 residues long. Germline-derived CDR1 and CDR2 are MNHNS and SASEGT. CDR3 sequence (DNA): TGTGCCAGCAGTGCGGACAGCTACCCAACCTACAATGAGCAGTTCTTC. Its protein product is CASSADSYPTYNEQFF.

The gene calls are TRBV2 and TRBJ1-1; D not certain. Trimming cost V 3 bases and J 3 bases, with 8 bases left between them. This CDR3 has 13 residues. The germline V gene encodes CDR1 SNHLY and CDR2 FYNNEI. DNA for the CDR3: TGTGCCAGCAGTGACCTTCGGTACACTGAAGCTTTCTTT. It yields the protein CASSDLRYTEAFF.

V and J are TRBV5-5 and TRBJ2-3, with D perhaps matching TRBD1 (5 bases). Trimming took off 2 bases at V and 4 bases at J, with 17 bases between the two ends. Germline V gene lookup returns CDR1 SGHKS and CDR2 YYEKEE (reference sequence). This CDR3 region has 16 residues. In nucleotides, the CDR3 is TGTGCCAGCAGCTTACCCTGGCAGGGAACCGCAGATACGCAGTATTTT. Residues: CASSLPWQGTADTQYF.

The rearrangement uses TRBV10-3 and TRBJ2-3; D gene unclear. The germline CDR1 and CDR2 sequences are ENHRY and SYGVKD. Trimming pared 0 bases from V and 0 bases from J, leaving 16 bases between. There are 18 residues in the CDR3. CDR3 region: CAISESSAGLPSTDTQYF. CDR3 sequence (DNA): TGTGCCATCAGTGAGTCGAGTGCCGGTCTCCCTAGCACAGATACGCAGTATTTT.

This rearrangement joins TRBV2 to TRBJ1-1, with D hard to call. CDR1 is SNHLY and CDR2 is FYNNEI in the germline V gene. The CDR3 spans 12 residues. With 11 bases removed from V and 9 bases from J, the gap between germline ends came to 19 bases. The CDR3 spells CASLGGGSKAFF. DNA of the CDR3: TGTGCCTCCCTGGGCGGAGGGTCCAAAGCTTTCTTT.

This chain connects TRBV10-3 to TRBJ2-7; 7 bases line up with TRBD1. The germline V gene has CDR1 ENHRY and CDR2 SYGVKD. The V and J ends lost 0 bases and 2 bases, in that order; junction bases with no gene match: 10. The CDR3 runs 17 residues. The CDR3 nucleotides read TGTGCCATCAGTGAGTCGATGGTCGGGGACAGAGCCTACGAGCAGTACTTC. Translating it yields CAISESMVGDRAYEQYF.

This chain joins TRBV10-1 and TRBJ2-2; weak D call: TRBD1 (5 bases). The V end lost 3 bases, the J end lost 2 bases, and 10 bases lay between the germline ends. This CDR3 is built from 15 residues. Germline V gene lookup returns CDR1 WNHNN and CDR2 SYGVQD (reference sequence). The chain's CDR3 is CASSERTINTGELFF. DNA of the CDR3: TGCGCCAGCAGTGAACGGACAATAAACACCGGGGAGCTGTTTTTT.

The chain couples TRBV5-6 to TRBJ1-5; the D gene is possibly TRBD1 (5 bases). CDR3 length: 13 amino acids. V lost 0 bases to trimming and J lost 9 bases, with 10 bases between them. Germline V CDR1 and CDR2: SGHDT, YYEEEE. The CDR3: CASSLGQGRPQHF. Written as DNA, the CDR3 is TGTGCCAGCAGCTTGGGGCAGGGTCGGCCCCAGCATTTT. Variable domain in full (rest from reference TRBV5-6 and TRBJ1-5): DAGVTQSPTHLIKTRGQQVTLRCSPKSGHDTVSWYQQALGQGPQFIFQYYEEEERQRGNFPDRFSGHQFPNYSSELNVNALLLGDSALYLCASSLGQGRPQHFGDGTRLSIL.

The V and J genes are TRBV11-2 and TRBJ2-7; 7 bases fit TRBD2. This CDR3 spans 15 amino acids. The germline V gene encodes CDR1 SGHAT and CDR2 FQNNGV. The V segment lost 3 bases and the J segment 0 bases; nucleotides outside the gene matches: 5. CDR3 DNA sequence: TGTGCCAGCAGCTTTTTGCGGGGGAGCTCCTACGAGCAGTACTTC. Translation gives CASSFLRGSSYEQYF.

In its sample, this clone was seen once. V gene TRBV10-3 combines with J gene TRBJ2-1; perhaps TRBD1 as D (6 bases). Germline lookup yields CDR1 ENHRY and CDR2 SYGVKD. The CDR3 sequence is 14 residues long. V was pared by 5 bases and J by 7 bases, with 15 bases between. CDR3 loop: CAISPGTGINEQFF. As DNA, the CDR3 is TGTGCCATCAGTCCCGGCACAGGGATTAATGAGCAGTTCTTC.

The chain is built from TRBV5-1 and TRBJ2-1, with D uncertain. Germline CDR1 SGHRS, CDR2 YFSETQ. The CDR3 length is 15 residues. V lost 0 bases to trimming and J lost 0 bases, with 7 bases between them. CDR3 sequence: CASSLAASSYNEQFF. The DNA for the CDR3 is TGCGCCAGCAGCTTGGCAGCTAGCTCCTACAATGAGCAGTTCTTC.

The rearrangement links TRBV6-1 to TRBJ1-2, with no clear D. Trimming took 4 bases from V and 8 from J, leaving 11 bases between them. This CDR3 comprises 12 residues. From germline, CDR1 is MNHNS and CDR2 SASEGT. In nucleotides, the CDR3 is TGTGCCAGCAGTGGCCCGACGGAGGGCTACACCTTC. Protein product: CASSGPTEGYTF.

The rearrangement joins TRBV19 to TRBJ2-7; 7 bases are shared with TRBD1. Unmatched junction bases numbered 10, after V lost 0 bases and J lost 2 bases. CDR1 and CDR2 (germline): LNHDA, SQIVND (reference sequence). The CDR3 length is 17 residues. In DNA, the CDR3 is TGTGCCAGTAGTATAGAGGGATCCCAAGGGGGCACCTACGAGCAGTACTTC. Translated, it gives CASSIEGSQGGTYEQYF.

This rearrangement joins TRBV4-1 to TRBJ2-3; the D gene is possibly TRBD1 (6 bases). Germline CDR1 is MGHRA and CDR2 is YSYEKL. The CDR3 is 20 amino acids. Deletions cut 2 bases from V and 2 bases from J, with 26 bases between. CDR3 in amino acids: CASSQYDQDRRWAYTDTQYF. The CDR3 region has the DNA TGCGCCAGCAGCCAATACGACCAAGACAGGAGGTGGGCCTACACAGATACGCAGTATTTT.

CDR3 in DNA: TGTGCCAGTAGGAGGGGACCGGGACTCAGCAATCAGCCCCAGCATTTT. It is translated as CASRRGPGLSNQPQHF. The rearrangement links TRBV19 to TRBJ1-5; D is perhaps TRBD1 (5 bases). The V end was cut by 6 bases, the J end by 1 base, with 16 bases between. This CDR3 spans 16 amino acids. The germline V gene has CDR1 LNHDA and CDR2 SQIVND (reference sequence).

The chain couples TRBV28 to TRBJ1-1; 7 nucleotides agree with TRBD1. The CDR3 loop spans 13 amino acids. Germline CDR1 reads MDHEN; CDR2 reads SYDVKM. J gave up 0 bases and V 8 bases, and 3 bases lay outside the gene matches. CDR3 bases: TGTGCCAGCGTAACAGGGGTGAACACTGAAGCTTTCTTT. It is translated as CASVTGVNTEAFF.

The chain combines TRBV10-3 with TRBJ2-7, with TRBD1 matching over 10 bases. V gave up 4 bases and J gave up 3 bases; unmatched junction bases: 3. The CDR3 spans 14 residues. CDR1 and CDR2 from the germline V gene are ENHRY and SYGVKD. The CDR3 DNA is TGTGCCATCAGTGGAGGGACAGGGGTCTACGAGCAGTACTTC. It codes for CAISGGTGVYEQYF.

The CDR3 sequence is CASSVDGNNYGYTF. The CDR3 bases are TGTGCCAGCAGCGTAGACGGGAATAACTATGGCTACACCTTC. This chain connects TRBV9 to TRBJ1-2; D is undetermined. CDR1 is SGDLS, CDR2 YYNGEE, per germline. V lost 0 bases and J 1 base, leaving 7 bases between the germline ends. This CDR3 contains 14 residues.

The CDR3 loop reads CASSLGTGGAAETQYF. The CDR3 coding sequence is TGTGCCAGCAGCCTAGGGACAGGGGGCGCGGCAGAGACCCAGTACTTC. The chain has TRBV5-4 and TRBJ2-5, with TRBD1 identical over 12 bases. J lost 4 bases, V lost 4 bases, and 8 bases had no gene match. The CDR3 is 16 amino acids. CDR1 and CDR2 (germline): SGHNT, YYREEE (reference sequence). Together with reference TRBV5-4 and TRBJ2-5, the CDR3 gives the full variable domain: ETGVTQSPTHLIKTRGQQVTLRCSSQSGHNTVSWYQQALGQGPQFIFQYYREEENGRGNFPPRFSGLQFPNYSSELNVNALELDDSALYLCASSLGTGGAAETQYFGPGTRLLVL.

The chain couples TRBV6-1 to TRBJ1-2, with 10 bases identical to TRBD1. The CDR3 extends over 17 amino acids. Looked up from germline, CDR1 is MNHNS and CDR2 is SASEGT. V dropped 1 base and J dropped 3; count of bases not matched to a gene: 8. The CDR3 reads CASSEGTGGFTDYGYTF. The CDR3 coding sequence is TGTGCCAGCAGTGAAGGGACAGGGGGATTTACGGACTATGGCTACACCTTC.